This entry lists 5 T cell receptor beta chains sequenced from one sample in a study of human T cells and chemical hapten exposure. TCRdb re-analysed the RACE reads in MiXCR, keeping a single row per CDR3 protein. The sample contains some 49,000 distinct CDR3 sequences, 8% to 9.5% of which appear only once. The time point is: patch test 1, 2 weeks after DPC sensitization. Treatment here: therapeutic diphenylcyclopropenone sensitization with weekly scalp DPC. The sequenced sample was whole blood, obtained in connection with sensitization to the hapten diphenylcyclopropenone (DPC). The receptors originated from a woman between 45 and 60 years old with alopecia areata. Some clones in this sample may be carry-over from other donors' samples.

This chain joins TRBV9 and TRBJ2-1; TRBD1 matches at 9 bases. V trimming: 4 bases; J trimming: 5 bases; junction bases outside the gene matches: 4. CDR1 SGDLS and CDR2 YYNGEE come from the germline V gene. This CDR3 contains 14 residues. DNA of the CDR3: TGTGCCAGCAGCAGCGGGACAGGGCACAATGAGCAGTTCTTC. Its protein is CASSSGTGHNEQFF. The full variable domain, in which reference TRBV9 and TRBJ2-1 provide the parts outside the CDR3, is DSGVTQTPKHLITATGQRVTLRCSPRSGDLSVYWYQQSLDQGLQFLIQYYNGEERAKGNILERFSAQQFPDLHSELNLSSLELGDSALYFCASSSGTGHNEQFFGPGTRLTVL.

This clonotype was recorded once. For the CDR3, the DNA is TGTGCCAGCAGTGAAAATGGGGCAGGACCCAACGAGCAGTACTTC. Protein: CASSENGAGPNEQYF. The chain carries TRBV6-1 and TRBJ2-7, with D possibly matching TRBD1 (5 bases). Germline V gives CDR1 MNHNS, CDR2 SASEGT. With 2 bases removed from V and 5 bases from J, the gap between germline ends came to 16 bases. The CDR3 length is 15 residues.

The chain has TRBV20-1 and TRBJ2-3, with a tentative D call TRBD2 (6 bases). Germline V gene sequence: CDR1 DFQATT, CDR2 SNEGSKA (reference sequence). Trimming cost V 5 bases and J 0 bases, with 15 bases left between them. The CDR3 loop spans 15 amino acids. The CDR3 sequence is CSAETSRTSTDTQYF. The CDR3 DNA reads TGCAGTGCTGAGACTAGTCGGACTAGCACAGATACGCAGTATTTT.

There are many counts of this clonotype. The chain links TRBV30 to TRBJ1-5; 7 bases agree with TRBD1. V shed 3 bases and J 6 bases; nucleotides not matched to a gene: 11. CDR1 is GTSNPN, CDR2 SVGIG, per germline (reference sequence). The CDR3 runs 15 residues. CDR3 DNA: TGTGCCTGGAGGAAGCAGGGGGTCGGTAGTCAGCCCCAGCATTTT. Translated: CAWRKQGVGSQPQHF.

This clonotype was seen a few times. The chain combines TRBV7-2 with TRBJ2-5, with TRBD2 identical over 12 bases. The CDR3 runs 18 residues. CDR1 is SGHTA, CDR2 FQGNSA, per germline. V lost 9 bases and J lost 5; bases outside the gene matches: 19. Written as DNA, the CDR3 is TGTGCCAGACGAACTCCGGGACTAGCGGGTATCTTGGAGGAGACCCAGTACTTC. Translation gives CARRTPGLAGILEETQYF.